A single sample gave rise to the 14 T cell receptor beta chains below, sequenced in a study of cytomegalovirus exposure and HLA in healthy donors. The study ran its PCR with 60 Vbeta and 13 Jbeta primers. Sequenced by immunoSEQ multiplex PCR; TCRdb stores in-frame clones only, minus some. The sample includes fewer than 250,000 clones, 82% of them seen just once. Sequenced input: PBMCs. All receptors derive from a man aged 40-55 years in good health and CMV-seropositive.

CDR3 in amino acids: CASSVDNYYNEQFF. The DNA of the CDR3 is TGTGCCAGCAGCGTAGATAACTATTACAATGAGCAGTTCTTC. The chain joins TRBV9 to TRBJ2-1; D not certain. Per germline, CDR1 SGDLS and CDR2 YYNGEE. The CDR3 is 14 residues long. V lost 0 bases and J lost 4, with 8 bases in between.

The chain recombines TRBV5-1 with TRBJ1-4, with D hard to call. V lost 4 bases, J lost 4 bases, and 14 bases lay in between. There are 15 residues in the CDR3. Germline values: CDR1 SGHRS, CDR2 YFSETQ. The CDR3 region has the DNA TGCGCCAGCAGCGGCTGGGCGGGTGTTAATGAAAAACTGTTTTTT. The encoded protein is CASSGWAGVNEKLFF.

The gene calls are TRBV9 and TRBJ2-7; D may be TRBD2 (6 bases). The CDR3 is made up of 14 amino acids. The ends were cut back, 7 bases at V and 0 bases at J, with 14 bases in the middle. CDR1 is SGDLS and CDR2 is YYNGEE in the germline V gene. The chain's CDR3 is CASRRDLASYEQYF. For the CDR3, the DNA is TGTGCCAGCCGGCGGGATCTAGCCTCCTACGAGCAGTACTTC.

Points on this clone: The sample has other DNA sequences that encode this CDR3 too. J is TRBJ2-1 and V is TRBV6-5; TRBD2 matches 8 bases. Germline lookup yields CDR1 MNHEY and CDR2 SVGAGI. The trim removed 4 bases at V and 3 bases at J, leaving 5 bases unmatched. This CDR3 region has 15 residues. CDR3 region: CASSLSGTSYNEQFF. CDR3 DNA: TGTGCCAGCAGTTTATCCGGGACTAGCTACAATGAGCAGTTCTTC.

CDR3 DNA: TGCAGCGTTGTCCGCCAGGGGGCAGGGGGCTATGGCTACACCTTC. Translating it yields CSVVRQGAGGYGYTF. The chain joins TRBV29-1 to TRBJ1-2, with 8 bases matching TRBD1. The V gene's germline CDR1 is SQVTM and CDR2 ANQGSEA. The CDR3 loop spans 15 amino acids. Losses at the gene ends were 4 bases for V and 4 bases for J; bases not matched to a gene: 11.

The chain recombines TRBV7-9 with TRBJ2-1; perhaps TRBD2 as D (6 bases). The V gene's germline CDR1 is SEHNR and CDR2 FQNEAQ (reference sequence). V gave up 1 base and J gave up 9 bases, with 13 bases separating them. This CDR3 region has 14 residues. Here the CDR3 DNA reads TGTGCCAGCAGCTTAGTAACGGGGGTGACTGAGCAGTTCTTC. This sequence encodes CASSLVTGVTEQFF.

There are a few counts of this clone. The chain has TRBV6-1 and TRBJ2-1; 10 bases map to TRBD2. The CDR3 contains 15 residues. Germline V gene lookup returns CDR1 MNHNS and CDR2 SASEGT. V shed 4 bases, J shed 3 bases, and the junction held 3 bases outside the gene matches. This chain's CDR3 is CASSARTSGYNEQFF. The CDR3 bases are TGTGCCAGCAGTGCGCGGACTAGCGGCTACAATGAGCAGTTCTTC.

The chain links TRBV2 to TRBJ2-1; TRBD2 matches 10 bases. The ends lost 10 bases at V and 8 bases at J; junction bases unmatched: 14. Looked up from germline, CDR1 is SNHLY and CDR2 is FYNNEI. The CDR3 covers 15 residues. DNA of the CDR3: TGTGCCATCCCGACAGCGGGAGGGCCCCTGGATGAGCAGTTCTTC. Its protein is CAIPTAGGPLDEQFF. Full variable domain (rest looked up from reference TRBV2 and TRBJ2-1): EPEVTQTPSHQVTQMGQEVILRCVPISNHLYFYWYRQILGQKVEFLVSFYNNEISEKSEIFDDQFSVERPDGSNFTLKIRSTKLEDSAMYFCAIPTAGGPLDEQFFGPGTRLTVL.

The chain carries TRBV2 and TRBJ2-4; D possibly corresponds to TRBD1 (7 bases). The V and J ends lost 6 bases and 1 base respectively, with 13 bases between them. This CDR3 is 15 amino acids long. Germline CDR1 and CDR2: SNHLY and FYNNEI. Here the CDR3 reads CASSPGGRAKNIQYF. Here the CDR3 DNA reads TGTGCCAGCAGCCCAGGGGGGAGGGCCAAAAACATTCAGTACTTC.

The chain recombines TRBV18 with TRBJ2-5, with D tentatively TRBD1 (6 bases). V was shortened by 6 bases and J by 1 base, with 12 bases between the two germline ends. From germline, CDR1 is KGHSH and CDR2 LQKENI. The CDR3 consists of 14 residues. The DNA for the CDR3 is TGTGCCAGCTCCCTAGTCAGGGGCCAAGAGACCCAGTACTTC. Translated, it gives CASSLVRGQETQYF.

This clone showed up just a few times. This chain links TRBV28 with TRBJ1-5, with unresolved D. The length of the CDR3 is 12 residues. Germline V gene data show CDR1 as MDHEN and CDR2 as SYDVKM. The V and J ends lost 2 bases and 6 bases respectively, with 5 bases between them. The CDR3 loop is CASSLGGQPQHF. The CDR3 DNA reads TGTGCCAGCAGTTTAGGCGGTCAGCCCCAGCATTTT. Combining the CDR3 with reference TRBV28 and TRBJ1-5 gives the whole variable domain DVKVTQSSRYLVKRTGEKVFLECVQDMDHENMFWYRQDPGLGLRLIYFSYDVKMKEKGDIPEGYSVSREKKERFSLILESASTNQTSMYLCASSLGGQPQHFGDGTRLSIL.

This clone appeared a single time. V is TRBV7-9 and J is TRBJ1-3; 8 nucleotides align to TRBD1. The trim removed 5 bases at V and 2 bases at J, leaving 8 bases unmatched. Looked up from germline, CDR1 is SEHNR and CDR2 is FQNEAQ (reference sequence). The CDR3 has 16 amino acids. The CDR3 reads CASSHETGEAGNTIYF. The DNA for the CDR3 is TGTGCCAGCAGCCACGAGACAGGGGAGGCTGGAAACACCATATATTTT.

The chain carries TRBV6-1 and TRBJ2-2; D may be TRBD2 (6 bases). CDR3 length: 14 residues. Looked up from germline, CDR1 is MNHNS and CDR2 is SASEGT. V lost 6 bases and J 1 base, leaving 9 bases between the germline ends. The chain's CDR3 is CASRRDLNTGELFF. The CDR3 DNA reads as TGTGCCAGCAGGCGGGACTTGAACACCGGGGAGCTGTTTTTT.

The V gene is TRBV6-1, the J gene TRBJ2-2, with 9 positions matching TRBD1. The trim removed 2 bases at V and 4 bases at J, leaving 11 bases unmatched. The CDR3 consists of 18 residues. From germline, CDR1 is MNHNS and CDR2 SASEGT. Here the CDR3 DNA reads TGTGCCAGCAGTGAAAGAGCGTCCGGGACAGGGCGCACCGGGGAGCTGTTTTTT. Translating it yields CASSERASGTGRTGELFF.